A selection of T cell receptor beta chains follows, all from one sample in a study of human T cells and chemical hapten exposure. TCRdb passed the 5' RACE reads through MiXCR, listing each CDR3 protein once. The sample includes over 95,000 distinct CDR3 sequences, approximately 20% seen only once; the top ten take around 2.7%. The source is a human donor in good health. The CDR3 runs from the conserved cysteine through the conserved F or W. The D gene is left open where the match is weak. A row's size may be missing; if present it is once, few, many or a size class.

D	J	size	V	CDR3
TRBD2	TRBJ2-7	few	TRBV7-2	CASSPGLAGAFSYEQYF
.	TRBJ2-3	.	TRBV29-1	CSVVRTGNSDTQYF
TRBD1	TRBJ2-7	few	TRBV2	CASTSPGTGEGEQYF
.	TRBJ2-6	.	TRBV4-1	CASSLNSGANVLTF
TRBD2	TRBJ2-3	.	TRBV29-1	CSGSGSKRDTQYF
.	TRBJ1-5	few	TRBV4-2	CASSRGHSNQPQHF
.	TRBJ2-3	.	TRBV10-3	CAISEPTSTDTQYF
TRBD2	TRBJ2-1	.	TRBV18	CASSLLGGLAGEEQFF
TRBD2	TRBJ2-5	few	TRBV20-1	CSAREELAAAGAQYF
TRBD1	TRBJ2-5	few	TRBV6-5	CASSFTTGGQETQYF
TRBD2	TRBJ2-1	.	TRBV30	CAWGGAGGYNEQFF
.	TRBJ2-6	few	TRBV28	CASTLRGASGANVLTF
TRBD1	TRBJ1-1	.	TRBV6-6	CASSYWDSKAFF
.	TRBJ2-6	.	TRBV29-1	CSVQGANVLTF
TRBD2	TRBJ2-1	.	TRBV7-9	CASSSLAGGPGEQFF
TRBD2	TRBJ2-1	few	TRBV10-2	CASSDPLAGGPYEQFF
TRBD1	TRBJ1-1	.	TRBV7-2	CASSLLGQGNTEAFF
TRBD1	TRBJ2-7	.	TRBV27	CASSSRTGVIIYEQYF
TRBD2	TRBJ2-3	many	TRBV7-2	CASSLGAGADTQYF
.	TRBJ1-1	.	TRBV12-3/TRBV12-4	CASRGGGSGRLNTEAFF
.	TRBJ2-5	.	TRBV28	CATVGASYQETQYF
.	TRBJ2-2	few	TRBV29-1	CSVEEGPGELFF
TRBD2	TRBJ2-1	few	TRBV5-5	CASSLGTSGASYNEQFF
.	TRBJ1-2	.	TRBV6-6	CASSYVAALPGYTF
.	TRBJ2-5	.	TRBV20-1	CSASPKKETQYF
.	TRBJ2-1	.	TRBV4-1	CASSQGPPGGKPYNEQFF
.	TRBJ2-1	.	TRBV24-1	CATSDPMRDSQANEQFF
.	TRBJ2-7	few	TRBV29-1	CSVEGGGGSYEQYF
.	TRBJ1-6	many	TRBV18	CASSPAQGRNSPLHF
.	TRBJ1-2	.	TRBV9	CASSAYADWYTF
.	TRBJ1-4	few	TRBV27	CASSFTDPHRAGEKLFF
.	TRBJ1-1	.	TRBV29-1	CSVAEQMNTEAFF
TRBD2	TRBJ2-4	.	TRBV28	CASRVGLTLAKNIQYF
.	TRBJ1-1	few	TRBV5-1	CASSTGHQNTEAFF
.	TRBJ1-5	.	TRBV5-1	CASSFGGLNQPQHF
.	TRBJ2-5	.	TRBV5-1	CASSLAGSGQETQYF